Sequencing of this T cell receptor beta chain was carried out in a study of Ad26.COV2.S vaccination and SARS-CoV-2 variants. The repertoire was sequenced with immunoSEQ multiplex PCR; TCRdb's copy has only in-frame clones and lacks some. This table has hundreds of thousands of clones, about 90% appearing once. Treatment defined: roughly 19 received Ad26.COV2.S at low or high dose, single or two shots; 5 received placebo; per-sample allocation not given. Collection of the samples took place on day 63 after the first injection of vaccine or placebo. This clone was recorded once. Per the germline V gene, CDR1 is LNHDA and CDR2 is SQIVND (reference sequence). CDR3 length: 15 residues. Germline trimming cut 0 bases from V and 4 bases from J; bases unmatched to any gene: 1.

This sequence joins TRBV19 and TRBJ1-5, with 9 bases lining up with TRBD1. The receptor's source is a person aged 18-65 years who received the Ad26.COV2.S COVID-19 vaccine or a placebo. Specimen: peripheral blood, collected in a trial of Ad26.COV2.S vaccine versus placebo. The CDR3 loop reads CASSIEGQGNQPQHF. The DNA for the CDR3 is TGTGCCAGTAGTATAGAGGGACAGGGAAATCAGCCCCAGCATTTT.